Listed below are T cell receptor beta chains from one sample, sequenced in a study of blood T cell repertoires in COVID-19. TCRdb's table, derived via immunoSEQ multiplex PCR, lists solely in-frame clones and lacks some. The sample lists some 290,000 clones, roughly nine tenths seen once, with 10% to 15% in the top ten. The sample taken for sequencing was peripheral blood. The receptors originated from a woman aged 25 to 39 with COVID-19, enrolled during active disease. Each CDR3 is given with its conserved first and last residue. D genes are given only for firm matches. Only some rows state a clone size, as once, few, many or a class for expanded clones.

J gene,V gene,clone size,D gene,CDR3 DNA,CDR3 protein
TRBJ1-6,TRBV6-4,.,TRBD1,TGTGCCAGCAGTGAGTACGGGACAGGGCATTCACCCCTCCACTTT,CASSEYGTGHSPLHF
TRBJ2-3,TRBV19,.,.,TGTGCCAGTAGTATAGGGGAGTTCGGAGATACGCAGTATTTT,CASSIGEFGDTQYF
TRBJ1-4,TRBV10-3,.,.,TGTGCCACCTCCCGACAGGACGATGAAAAACTGTTTTTT,CATSRQDDEKLFF
TRBJ2-7,TRBV30,.,TRBD2,TGTGCCTGGAGTGTACGCGGGGGGCTTGAGCAGTACTTC,CAWSVRGGLEQYF
TRBJ2-7,TRBV14,.,TRBD1,TGTGCCAGCAGCCAACGGGACAGCCCCTACGAGCAGTACTTC,CASSQRDSPYEQYF
TRBJ2-3,TRBV6-5,.,TRBD2,TGTGCCAGCAGTTACGGGACTACTAGCACAGATACGCAGTATTTT,CASSYGTTSTDTQYF
TRBJ1-1,TRBV5-6,.,.,TGTGCCAGCAGCTTGGAGCGGGACCGCAGCAAAGCTTTCTTT,CASSLERDRSKAFF
TRBJ2-7,TRBV28,.,.,TGTGCCAGCAGTCGAGAAACGGGGGAGCAGTACTTC,CASSRETGEQYF
TRBJ1-5,TRBV19,.,.,TGTGCCACTAAGGAAGACAGGCGTGATCAGCCCCAGCATTTT,CATKEDRRDQPQHF
TRBJ1-3,TRBV7-8,few,.,TGTGCCAGCAGTTTACTTATTTTGGGGGGATCTGGAAACACCATATATTTT,CASSLLILGGSGNTIYF
TRBJ1-3,TRBV19,.,TRBD1,TGTGCCAGTATATTGGGGACAGCCGACTCTGGAAACACCATATATTTT,CASILGTADSGNTIYF
TRBJ1-1,TRBV7-6,.,TRBD1,TGTGCCAGCAGCTGGACAGGGGGATTGGACACTGAAGCTTTCTTT,CASSWTGGLDTEAFF
TRBJ2-3,TRBV4-1,.,TRBD2,TGCGCCAGCAGCCAAGAAGGACTAGCGGGGGGGCTTACGGCAGATACGCAGTATTTT,CASSQEGLAGGLTADTQYF
TRBJ2-3,TRBV2,.,.,TGTGCCAGCAGTCAACCTAGGCGGGGCACAGATACGCAGTATTTT,CASSQPRRGTDTQYF
TRBJ2-3,TRBV6-5,once,.,TGTGCCAGCGCGACTCTAGGGGCAGATACGCAGTATTTT,CASATLGADTQYF
TRBJ2-7,TRBV18,.,.,TGTGCCAGCTCACCACCAGACAGGCCCAGCTACGAGCAGTACTTC,CASSPPDRPSYEQYF
TRBJ2-3,TRBV11-2,once,.,TGTGCCAGCAGCTCCTACAGGGAACAAACAGATACGCAGTATTTT,CASSSYREQTDTQYF
TRBJ2-2,TRBV2,.,TRBD2,TGTGCCAGCAGTGTCGGGCTAGCGGGCACCGGGGAGCTGTTTTTT,CASSVGLAGTGELFF
TRBJ2-7,TRBV2,.,.,TGTGCCAGCAGTGAAGGCCCAGGGACAATCTACGAGCAGTACTTC,CASSEGPGTIYEQYF
TRBJ1-4,TRBV19,.,TRBD1,TGTGCCAGCGTCGGACAGGGTAATGAAAAACTGTTTTTT,CASVGQGNEKLFF
TRBJ2-7,TRBV5-4,.,TRBD1,TGTGCCAGCAGCTCGGGACAGTTTTACGAGCAGTACTTC,CASSSGQFYEQYF
TRBJ2-7,TRBV27,.,TRBD2,TGTGCCAGCAGTTTGAGGGGCGGGGGGTCGGCTTTCTACGAGCAGTACTTC,CASSLRGGGSAFYEQYF
TRBJ1-2,TRBV12-3/TRBV12-4,.,TRBD1,TGTGCCAGCAGCCGCGGACAGGCGGGAGGCTACACCTTC,CASSRGQAGGYTF
TRBJ1-4,TRBV7-9,.,TRBD1,TGTGCCAGCAGCGGAAGGGGGCTAGGGGATGAAAAACTGTTTTTT,CASSGRGLGDEKLFF
TRBJ2-6,TRBV5-5,.,.,TGTGCCAGCAGCTTGGGGTCAGGGTCAGGGGCCAACGTCCTGACTTTC,CASSLGSGSGANVLTF
TRBJ1-5,TRBV27,.,.,TGTGCCAGCAGTTTGTCCTGGTCGGGTCAGCCCCAGCATTTT,CASSLSWSGQPQHF
TRBJ2-1,TRBV3-1/TRBV3-2,.,TRBD2,TGTGCCAGCAGTAACGGGAGGGGCTCCTACAATGAGCAGTTCTTC,CASSNGRGSYNEQFF
TRBJ1-5,TRBV25-1,.,TRBD1,TGTGCCAGGCCCACGGGGGGACAGGGGCCCTATAGCAATCAGCCCCAGCATTTT,CARPTGGQGPYSNQPQHF
TRBJ1-1,TRBV18,.,.,TGTGCCAGCTCACATGACAGCAGGGTCGACACTGAAGCTTTCTTT,CASSHDSRVDTEAFF
TRBJ1-5,TRBV10-3,.,.,TGTGCCACCACTCCGGGATATCGGAATCAGCCCCAGCATTTT,CATTPGYRNQPQHF
TRBJ2-6,TRBV5-1,.,TRBD2,TGCGCCAGCAGCTCCGGACTAGCTGGGGCCAACGTCCTGACTTTC,CASSSGLAGANVLTF
TRBJ1-6,TRBV2,.,TRBD1,TGTGCCAGCAGTGAATTAGGACAGGCCACCAATTCACCCCTCCACTTT,CASSELGQATNSPLHF
TRBJ2-5,TRBV19,once,TRBD1,TGTGCCAGTAGTATGTTAGGACAGGGGAAAGAGACCCAGTACTTC,CASSMLGQGKETQYF
TRBJ1-2,TRBV27,.,.,TGTGCCAGCAGTTTATCGCGGGACCCTTTCTACTATGGCTACACCTTC,CASSLSRDPFYYGYTF
TRBJ2-7,TRBV6-5,.,.,TGTGCCAGCAGTTACTCTACCGCAGGGTTTAACTACGAGCAGTACTTC,CASSYSTAGFNYEQYF
TRBJ1-3,TRBV30,.,.,TGTGCCTGGAGTGTGGGGACTGGCTCTGGAAACACCATATATTTT,CAWSVGTGSGNTIYF
TRBJ1-5,TRBV6-5,.,.,TGTGCCAGCCGGGGGGGGGAAGTCAATCAGCCCCAGCATTTT,CASRGGEVNQPQHF
TRBJ1-2,TRBV9,.,.,TGTGCCAGCAGCTTAGGGGCCGGGACTAGCTATGGCTACACCTTC,CASSLGAGTSYGYTF
TRBJ2-7,TRBV2,.,TRBD1,TGTGCCAGCGGGGGACAGGGGAGGACCTACGAGCAGTACTTC,CASGGQGRTYEQYF
TRBJ2-3,TRBV13,.,.,TGTGCCAGCAGCCCCCTCTTGGGCGGGGGCCCCACAGATACGCAGTATTTT,CASSPLLGGGPTDTQYF
TRBJ2-7,TRBV5-1,.,.,TGCGCCAGCAGCTTGGACCGGGAAATCTCCTACGAGCAGTACTTC,CASSLDREISYEQYF
TRBJ2-3,TRBV18,.,TRBD2,TGTGCCAGCTCACGTTCCGGGCTAGCGGTCACAGATACGCAGTATTTT,CASSRSGLAVTDTQYF
TRBJ1-5,TRBV2,.,.,TGTGCCAGCAGTGTTTGGCTCGGCGCGGGGCGAAGGACTCAGCCCCAGCATTTT,CASSVWLGAGRRTQPQHF
TRBJ1-3,TRBV7-8,.,TRBD1,TGTGCCAGCAGCTTAGCGAGTGGTTTCAGGGGGGCCTCTGGAAACACCATATATTTT,CASSLASGFRGASGNTIYF
TRBJ2-5,TRBV18,.,TRBD1,TGTGCCAGCTCACCTTCTTCAGGGGGCGCGTTAGAGACCCAGTACTTC,CASSPSSGGALETQYF
TRBJ1-4,TRBV6-1,.,.,TGTGCCAGCAGTGAGACGGGGGGTGGGGAAAAACTGTTTTTT,CASSETGGGEKLFF
TRBJ2-7,TRBV5-6,.,.,TGTGCCAGCAGCTTTCTGGAGGGCGACGAGCAGTACTTC,CASSFLEGDEQYF
TRBJ1-2,TRBV6-5,.,.,TGTGCCAGCAGTATCCAGAAGACTCCCCCCGGAGGCTACACCTTC,CASSIQKTPPGGYTF
TRBJ1-1,TRBV3-1/TRBV3-2,once,.,TGTGCCAGCAGCCAAGGTTTGGTATGGGGAGGAAACACTGAAGCTTTCTTT,CASSQGLVWGGNTEAFF
TRBJ1-2,TRBV19,.,.,TGTGCCAGTAGTACCGACAGGTATGGCTACACCTTC,CASSTDRYGYTF
TRBJ2-3,TRBV14,.,TRBD2,TGTGCCAGCAGCTTTAGCGGGGGGGCGAGTACGCAGTATTTT,CASSFSGGASTQYF
TRBJ2-3,TRBV28,.,.,TGTGCCAGCAGCACCGGAGATACGCAGTATTTT,CASSTGDTQYF
TRBJ1-1,TRBV12-3/TRBV12-4,.,TRBD1,TGTGCCAGCTGTTGGACAGGGGACGGGGAAGCTTTCTTT,CASCWTGDGEAFF
TRBJ2-1,TRBV25-1,.,.,TGTGCCAGCAGTGAATATGAGCCCTTCGCCAATGAGCAGTTCTTC,CASSEYEPFANEQFF
TRBJ2-7,TRBV5-1,.,.,TGCGCCAGCAGCCCTGGACAATCCTACGAGCAGTACTTC,CASSPGQSYEQYF
TRBJ2-6,TRBV6-6,.,TRBD1,TGTGCCAGCACTCGGGGACAGGGGTTCTTTTCTGGGGCCAACGTCCTGACTTTC,CASTRGQGFFSGANVLTF
TRBJ2-7,TRBV6-5,many,.,TGTGCCAGCAGCGGGACCTACGAGCAGTACTTC,CASSGTYEQYF
TRBJ1-6,TRBV11-2,.,.,TGTGCCAGCAGCTCGAGATCTAAGGGGAATAGCTCACCCCTCCACTTT,CASSSRSKGNSSPLHF
TRBJ1-2,TRBV19,many,TRBD1,TGTGCCAGTAGTATCACGAACAGGGGGAACTATGGCTACACCTTC,CASSITNRGNYGYTF